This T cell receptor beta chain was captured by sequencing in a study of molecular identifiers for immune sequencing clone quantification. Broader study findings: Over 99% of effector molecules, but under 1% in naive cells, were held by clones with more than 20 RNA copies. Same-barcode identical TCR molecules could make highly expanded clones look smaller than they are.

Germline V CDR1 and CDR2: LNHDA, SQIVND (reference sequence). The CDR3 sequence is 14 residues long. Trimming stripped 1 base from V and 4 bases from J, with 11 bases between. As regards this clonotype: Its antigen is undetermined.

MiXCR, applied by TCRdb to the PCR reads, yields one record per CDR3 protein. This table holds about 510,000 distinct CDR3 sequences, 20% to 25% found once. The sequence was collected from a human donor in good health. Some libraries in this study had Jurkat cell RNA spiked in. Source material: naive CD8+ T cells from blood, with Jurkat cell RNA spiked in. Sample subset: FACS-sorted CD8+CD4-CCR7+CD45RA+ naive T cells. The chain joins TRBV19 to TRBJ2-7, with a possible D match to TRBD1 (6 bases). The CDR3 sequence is CASSIGGGWYEQYF. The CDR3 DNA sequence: TGTGCCAGTAGTATAGGAGGGGGTTGGTACGAGCAGTACTTC.